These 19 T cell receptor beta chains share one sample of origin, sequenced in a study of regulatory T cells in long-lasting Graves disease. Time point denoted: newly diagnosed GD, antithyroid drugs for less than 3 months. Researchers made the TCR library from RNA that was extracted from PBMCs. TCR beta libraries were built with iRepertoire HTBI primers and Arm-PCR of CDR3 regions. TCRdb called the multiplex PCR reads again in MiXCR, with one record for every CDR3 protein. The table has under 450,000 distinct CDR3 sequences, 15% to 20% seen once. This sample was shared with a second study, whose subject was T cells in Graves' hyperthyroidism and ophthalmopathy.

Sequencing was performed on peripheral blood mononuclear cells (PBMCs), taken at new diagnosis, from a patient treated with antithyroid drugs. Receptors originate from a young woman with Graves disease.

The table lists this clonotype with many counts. The DNA of the CDR3 is TGTGCCAGCTCACCACCGCAACACACAGTCTACGAGCAGTACTTC. Translating gives CASSPPQHTVYEQYF. The chain uses TRBV18 and TRBJ2-7; D not resolved. The germline V and J ends were trimmed by 0 bases and 3 bases, with 12 bases remaining between them. In germline, CDR1 is KGHSH, CDR2 LQKENI. CDR3 size: 15 residues. The full variable domain, rest sourced from reference TRBV18 and TRBJ2-7, is NAGVMQNPRHLVRRRGQEARLRCSPMKGHSHVYWYRQLPEEGLKFMVYLQKENIIDESGMPKERFSAEFPKEGPSILRIQQVVRGDSAAYFCASSPPQHTVYEQYFGPGTRLTVT.

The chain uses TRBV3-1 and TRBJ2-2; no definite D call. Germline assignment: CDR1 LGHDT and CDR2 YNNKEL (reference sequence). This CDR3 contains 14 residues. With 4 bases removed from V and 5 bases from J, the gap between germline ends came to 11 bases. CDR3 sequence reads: CASSPLVRTGELFF. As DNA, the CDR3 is TGTGCCAGCAGCCCCCTCGTTCGAACCGGGGAGCTGTTTTTT.

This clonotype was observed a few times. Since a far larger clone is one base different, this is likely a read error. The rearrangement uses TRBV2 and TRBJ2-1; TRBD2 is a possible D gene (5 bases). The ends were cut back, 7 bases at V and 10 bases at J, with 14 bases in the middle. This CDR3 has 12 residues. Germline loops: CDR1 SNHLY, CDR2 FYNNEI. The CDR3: CASTSRVYEQFF. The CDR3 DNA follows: TGTGCCAGCACCTCGCGGGTGTACGAGCAGTTCTTC.

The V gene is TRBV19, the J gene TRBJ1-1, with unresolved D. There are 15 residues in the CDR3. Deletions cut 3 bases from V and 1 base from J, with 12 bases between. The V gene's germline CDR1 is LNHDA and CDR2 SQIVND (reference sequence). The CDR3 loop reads CASSIGARQNTEAFF. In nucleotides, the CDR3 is TGTGCCAGTAGTATCGGAGCCAGACAGAACACTGAAGCTTTCTTT.

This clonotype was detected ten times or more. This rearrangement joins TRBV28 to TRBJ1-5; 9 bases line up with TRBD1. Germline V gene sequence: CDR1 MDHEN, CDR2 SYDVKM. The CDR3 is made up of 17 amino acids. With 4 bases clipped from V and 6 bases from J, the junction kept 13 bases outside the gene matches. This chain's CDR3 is CASSSLLGQGRGQPQHF. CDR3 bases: TGTGCCAGCAGTTCACTCCTGGGACAGGGTCGGGGTCAGCCCCAGCATTTT. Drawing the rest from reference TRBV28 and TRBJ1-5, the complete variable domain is DVKVTQSSRYLVKRTGEKVFLECVQDMDHENMFWYRQDPGLGLRLIYFSYDVKMKEKGDIPEGYSVSREKKERFSLILESASTNQTSMYLCASSSLLGQGRGQPQHFGDGTRLSIL.

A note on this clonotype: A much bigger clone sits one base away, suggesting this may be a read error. CDR3 nucleotides: TGTGCCAGCAAACTTACTAGCGGCCGGGTAGATACGCAGTATTTT. It translates to CASKLTSGRVDTQYF. The genes are TRBV3-1 and TRBJ2-3; TRBD2 matches at 8 bases. The V segment lost 7 bases and the J segment 5 bases; nucleotides outside the gene matches: 11. The germline CDR1 and CDR2 sequences are LGHDT and YNNKEL (reference sequence). The CDR3 loop spans 15 amino acids.

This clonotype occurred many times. The CDR3 DNA follows: TGTGCCAGCAGCTTCAATCCTGGGGATTACAATGAGCAGTTCTTC. This translates into CASSFNPGDYNEQFF. This rearrangement joins TRBV7-2 to TRBJ2-1; D unclear. V lost 3 bases and J 4 bases, leaving 13 bases between the germline ends. The V gene's germline CDR1 is SGHTA and CDR2 FQGNSA. This CDR3 spans 15 amino acids.

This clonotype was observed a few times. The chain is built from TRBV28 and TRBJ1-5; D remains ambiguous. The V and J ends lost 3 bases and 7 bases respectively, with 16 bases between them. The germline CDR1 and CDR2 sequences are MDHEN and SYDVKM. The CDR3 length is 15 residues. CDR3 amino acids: CASSFSGRENQPQHF. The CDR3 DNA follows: TGTGCCAGCAGTTTCTCCGGGAGAGAGAACCAGCCCCAGCATTTT.

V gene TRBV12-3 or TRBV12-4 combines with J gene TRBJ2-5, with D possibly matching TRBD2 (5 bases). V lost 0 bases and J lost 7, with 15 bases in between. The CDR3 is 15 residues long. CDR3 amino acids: CASSLAEGVLGTQYF. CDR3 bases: TGTGCCAGCAGTTTAGCAGAGGGAGTATTGGGGACCCAGTACTTC.

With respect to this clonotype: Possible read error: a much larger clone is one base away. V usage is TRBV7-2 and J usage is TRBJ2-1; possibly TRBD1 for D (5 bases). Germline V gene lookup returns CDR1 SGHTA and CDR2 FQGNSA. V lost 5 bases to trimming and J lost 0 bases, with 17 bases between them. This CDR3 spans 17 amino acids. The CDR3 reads CASSRRFRQGSYNEQFF. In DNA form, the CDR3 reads TGTGCCAGCAGCCGACGTTTCAGGCAGGGCTCCTACAATGAGCAGTTCTTC.

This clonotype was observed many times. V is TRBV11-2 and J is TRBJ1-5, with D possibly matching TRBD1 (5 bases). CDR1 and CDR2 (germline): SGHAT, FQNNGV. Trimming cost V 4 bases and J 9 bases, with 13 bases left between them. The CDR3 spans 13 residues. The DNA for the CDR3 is TGTGCCAGCAGCTCCTATGGGGGGGGGCCCCAGCATTTT. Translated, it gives CASSSYGGGPQHF.

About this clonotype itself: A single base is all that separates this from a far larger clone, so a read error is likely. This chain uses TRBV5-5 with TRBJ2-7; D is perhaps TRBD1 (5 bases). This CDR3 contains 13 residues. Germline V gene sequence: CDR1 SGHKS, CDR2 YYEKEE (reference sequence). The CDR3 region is CASSLGQGYERYF. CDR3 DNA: TGTGCCAGCAGCTTGGGTCAGGGATACGAGCGGTACTTC.

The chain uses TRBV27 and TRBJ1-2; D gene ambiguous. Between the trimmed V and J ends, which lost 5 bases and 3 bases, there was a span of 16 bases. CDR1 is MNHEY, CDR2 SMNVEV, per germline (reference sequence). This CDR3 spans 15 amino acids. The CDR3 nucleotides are TGTGCCAGCAGTCCCTGGGTACCAAACGACTATGGCTACACCTTC. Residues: CASSPWVPNDYGYTF.

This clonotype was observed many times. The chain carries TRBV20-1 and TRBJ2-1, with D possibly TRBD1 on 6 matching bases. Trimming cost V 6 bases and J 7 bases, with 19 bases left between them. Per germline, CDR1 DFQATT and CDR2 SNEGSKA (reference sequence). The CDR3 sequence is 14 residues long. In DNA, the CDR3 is TGCAGTGCCCCCAGACCCCAGGGGTCAAATGAGCAGTTCTTC. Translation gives CSAPRPQGSNEQFF.

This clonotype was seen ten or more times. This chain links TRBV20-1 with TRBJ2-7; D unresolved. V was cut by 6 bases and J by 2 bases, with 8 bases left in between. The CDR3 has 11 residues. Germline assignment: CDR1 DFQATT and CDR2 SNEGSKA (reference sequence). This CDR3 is CSADQAYEQYF. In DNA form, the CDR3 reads TGCAGTGCGGATCAGGCCTACGAGCAGTACTTC.

The CDR3 here is CASSIGGETGELFF. For the CDR3, the DNA is TGTGCCAGCTCAATAGGAGGGGAGACCGGGGAGCTGTTTTTT. The chain has TRBV25-1 and TRBJ2-2, with D possibly matching TRBD2 (6 bases). Germline V lookup: CDR1 MGHDK, CDR2 SYGVNS. This CDR3 has 14 amino acids. The V end was cut by 8 bases, the J end by 5 bases, with 15 bases between.

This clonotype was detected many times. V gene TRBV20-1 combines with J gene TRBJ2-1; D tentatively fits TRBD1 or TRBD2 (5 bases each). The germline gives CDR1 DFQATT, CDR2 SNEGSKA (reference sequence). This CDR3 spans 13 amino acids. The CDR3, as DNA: TGCAGCGGGGACCGAAGCTCCTACAATGAGCAGTTCTTC. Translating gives CSGDRSSYNEQFF.

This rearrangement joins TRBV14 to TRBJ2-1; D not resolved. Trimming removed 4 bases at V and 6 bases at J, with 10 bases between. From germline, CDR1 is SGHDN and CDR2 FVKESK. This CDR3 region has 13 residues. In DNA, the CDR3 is TGTGCCAGCAGCCCCAGTTGGGGCAATGAGCAGTTCTTC. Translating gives CASSPSWGNEQFF.

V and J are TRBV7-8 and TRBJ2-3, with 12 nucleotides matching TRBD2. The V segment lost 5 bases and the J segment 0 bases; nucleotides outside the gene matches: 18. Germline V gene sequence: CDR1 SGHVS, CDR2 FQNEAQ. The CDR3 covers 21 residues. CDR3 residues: CASSPGRWSSGRAGSTDTQYF. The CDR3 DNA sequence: TGTGCCAGCAGCCCAGGCCGGTGGTCTAGCGGGAGGGCCGGTAGCACAGATACGCAGTATTTT.